What follows is one TCR beta chain and its context. This CDR3 has 11 amino acids. V was trimmed by 2 bases and J by 6 bases, leaving 4 bases between them. Germline CDR1 and CDR2: SGHRS and YFSETQ. TCRdb's copy holds only in-frame clones and misses some; the assay was immunoSEQ multiplex PCR. This repertoire shows approximately 21,000 clones, just over 90% found once; its top ten account for 6.9%. These data belong to a study of T cells in localized non-small cell lung cancer. The chain uses TRBV5-1 and TRBJ2-3, with D hard to call. The material was peripheral blood, obtained before any cancer treatment. This TCR derives from a woman aged 40-75 years with stage I lung adenocarcinoma. The CDR3 loop reads CASSLGDTQYF. The CDR3 DNA reads as TGCGCCAGCAGCTTAGGTGATACGCAGTATTTT.